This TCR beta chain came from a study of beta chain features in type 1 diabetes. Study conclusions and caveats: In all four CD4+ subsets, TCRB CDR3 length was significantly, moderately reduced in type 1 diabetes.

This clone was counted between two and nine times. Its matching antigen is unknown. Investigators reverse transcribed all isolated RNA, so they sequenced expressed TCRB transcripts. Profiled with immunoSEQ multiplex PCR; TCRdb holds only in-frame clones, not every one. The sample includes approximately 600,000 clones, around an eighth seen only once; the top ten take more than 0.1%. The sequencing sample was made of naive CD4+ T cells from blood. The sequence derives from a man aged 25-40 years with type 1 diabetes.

In nucleotides, the CDR3 is TGTGCCAGCAGCGTCAGCGTTATGAGCTCCTACGAGCAGTACTTC. Amino acids: CASSVSVMSSYEQYF. V gene TRBV9 combines with J gene TRBJ2-7, with D unresolved. Germline values: CDR1 SGDLS, CDR2 YYNGEE. This CDR3 region has 15 residues. V was shortened by 2 bases and J by 0 bases, with 12 bases between the two germline ends.